The rows below give T cell receptor beta chains drawn from one sample of a study of molecular identifiers for immune sequencing clone quantification. TCRdb processed the PCR reads anew with MiXCR; each CDR3 protein has one entry. The sample lists around 300,000 distinct CDR3 sequences, roughly a quarter seen once, with around 0.76% in the top ten. The sequenced material came from naive CD8+ T cells from blood, with Jurkat cell RNA spiked in. The receptor source for this set is a human donor in good health. Some libraries in this study had Jurkat cell RNA spiked in. CDR3s leave out the opening cysteine and the closing phenylalanine or tryptophan. Fields, in order: V gene, clone size, J gene, CDR3 protein. Size tells how often a clone was seen (once, few, many) or the class of an expanded clone, and some rows leave it out.

>TRBV12-5|.|TRBJ2-7
ASGPVGSNYEQY
>TRBV29-1|few|TRBJ2-3
SVENWAGTAPVTDTQY
>TRBV10-3|.|TRBJ2-7
AISESGLSGYPSYEQY
>TRBV27|.|TRBJ2-7
ASRRLAGDYEQY
>TRBV27|.|TRBJ2-7
ASRLSSGRVEQY
>TRBV7-9|.|TRBJ1-4
ASSSATTGPNEKLF
>TRBV7-9|.|TRBJ1-1
ATAWGASTEAF
>TRBV12-3/TRBV12-4|.|TRBJ2-2
ASSLGGTAGRDTGELY
>TRBV12-3/TRBV12-4|many|TRBJ2-3
AMSELGTDTQY
>TRBV28|.|TRBJ1-4
ASSPWGDRVNEKLF
>TRBV30|many|TRBJ2-1
AWSQTGLPC
>TRBV21-1|.|TRBJ1-4
ASRNHKISEKLF
>TRBV12-3/TRBV12-4|many|TRBJ2-6
ASRGTGSKSSGANVLT
>TRBV5-6|many|TRBJ1-3
ASSFIGSGNTIY
>TRBV6-2/TRBV6-3|many|TRBJ1-1
ASTPRVVTEAF
>TRBV11-2|.|TRBJ2-3
ASSLELAGVDTQY
>TRBV7-2|.|TRBJ2-1
ASSFMGAYNELF
>TRBV2|few|TRBJ1-1
ARQRERGVTEAF
>TRBV29-1|many|TRBJ2-7
SGGAGDEQY
>TRBV9|.|TRBJ2-3
ASSVDGLVGTDTQY
>TRBV4-3|.|TRBJ1-4
ASSQDSGATNEKLF
>TRBV2|many|TRBJ2-3
ASSEDRGTDTQY
>TRBV9|few|TRBJ1-6
ASSPEGTGESPLH
>TRBV7-2|many|TRBJ2-3
ASSPGALAADTDTQY
>TRBV27|few|TRBJ2-7
ASSLSDGSSYEQY
>TRBV9|.|TRBJ2-1
ASSLMTDNEQF
>TRBV29-1|.|TRBJ2-3
SVRVSNTNTQY
>TRBV10-2|many|TRBJ1-1
ASSDVQNTEAF
>TRBV6-2/TRBV6-3|.|TRBJ2-2
ASGMSWVTGELF
>TRBV5-5|few|TRBJ1-5
ASRGLGDNQPQH
>TRBV7-9|.|TRBJ1-5
ASSPGRPQPQH
>TRBV29-1|few|TRBJ2-2
SVEEQTGDSTGELF
>TRBV27|many|TRBJ1-5
ASGVGNQPQH
>TRBV3-1|.|TRBJ1-4
ASSQGTPPDGRLF
>TRBV6-2/TRBV6-3|few|TRBJ2-5
ASRIWTGSQETQY
>TRBV4-3|few|TRBJ2-3
ASSQGQGVDTQY
>TRBV7-2|many|TRBJ2-7
ASSLGRKREYEQY
>TRBV7-9|.|TRBJ2-5
ASSKPRTYQETQY
>TRBV7-9|.|TRBJ2-3
ASSLGDLSDTDTQY
>TRBV18|.|TRBJ2-6
ARSPPRGANVLT
>TRBV15|many|TRBJ1-5
ATSRPDRNQPQH
>TRBV7-9|few|TRBJ2-1
ASSLAGGMDEQF
>TRBV4-2|.|TRBJ2-3
ARPTWPGSTDTQY
>TRBV6-5|many|TRBJ2-5
ASSYSTTGGETQY
>TRBV28|.|TRBJ1-1
VSSLARNTEAF
>TRBV7-9|.|TRBJ1-1
ASSPRQGEVRNTEAF
>TRBV4-3|.|TRBJ1-2
ASSQEVVKDYGYT
>TRBV4-1|many|TRBJ2-7
ASSLSDSVGQY
>TRBV7-2|many|TRBJ1-5
ASSYGYSNQPQH
>TRBV27|.|TRBJ2-7
ASGTGSGGEQY
>TRBV27|few|TRBJ2-3
ASSFELAGGLDTQY
>TRBV18|.|TRBJ1-3
ASSMDGLSSGNTIY
>TRBV7-2|many|TRBJ1-5
ASSLEDPNQPQH
>TRBV6-6|few|TRBJ1-1
ASSYRTGITEAF
>TRBV13|many|TRBJ2-3
ASSAPGLPGGTDTQY